These T cell receptor beta chains were read from a single sample in a study of tumor T cells in aggressive B-cell lymphoma. Clones were sequenced by immunoSEQ multiplex PCR, and TCRdb holds only the in-frame ones, with some missing. The sample shows 7,000 to 9,500 clones, roughly 84% of them seen only once. Sequenced input: tumor tissue. Receptor source: an adult with diffuse large B cell lymphoma. CDR3s include the opening cysteine and the closing phenylalanine or tryptophan. Each record gives: clone size, J gene, D gene, V gene, CDR3 DNA, CDR3 protein. The D gene is left open where the match is weak. For some rows the clone size is stated as once, few or many, or as a class when expanded; others skip it.

clone_size: NA; j_call: TRBJ1-1; d_call: TRBD1; v_call: TRBV11-2; cdr3_nt: TGTGCCAGCAGCATCGGGACAGGGGGGGGGATGAACACTGAAGCTTTCTTT; cdr3_aa: CASSIGTGGGMNTEAFF
clone_size: NA; j_call: TRBJ2-3; d_call: TRBD2; v_call: TRBV7-7; cdr3_nt: TGTGCCAGCAGCTCCAGCGGGGGGGCCTCATCTACGCAGTATTTT; cdr3_aa: CASSSSGGASSTQYF
clone_size: NA; j_call: TRBJ1-1; d_call: NA; v_call: TRBV11-2; cdr3_nt: TGTGCCAGCAGCGGGGGCAAGGGGGACACTGAAGCTTTCTTT; cdr3_aa: CASSGGKGDTEAFF
clone_size: NA; j_call: TRBJ1-1; d_call: NA; v_call: TRBV10-3; cdr3_nt: TGTGCCATCAGTGAGTCTCGGCAGGCAGAAGCTTTCTTT; cdr3_aa: CAISESRQAEAFF
clone_size: NA; j_call: TRBJ2-1; d_call: NA; v_call: TRBV4-3; cdr3_nt: TGCGCCAGCAGCCAAGAGGTACGAGGTGAGCAGTTCTTC; cdr3_aa: CASSQEVRGEQFF
clone_size: NA; j_call: TRBJ1-6; d_call: TRBD1; v_call: TRBV2; cdr3_nt: TGTGCCAGCAAAGCCGGGACAGAACGCTCACCCCTCCACTTT; cdr3_aa: CASKAGTERSPLHF
clone_size: few; j_call: TRBJ1-5; d_call: TRBD1; v_call: TRBV30; cdr3_nt: TGTGCCTGGAGCAGGGGGCAGGGTCAGCCCCAGCATTTT; cdr3_aa: CAWSRGQGQPQHF
clone_size: NA; j_call: TRBJ1-1; d_call: NA; v_call: TRBV5-1; cdr3_nt: TGCGCCAGCAGCCCTTACCCCGCAGGGGCTAATGAAGCTTTCTTT; cdr3_aa: CASSPYPAGANEAFF
clone_size: NA; j_call: TRBJ2-7; d_call: TRBD1; v_call: TRBV4-1; cdr3_nt: TGCGCCAGCAGCGATAAACAGGGGTTACCTTTGGGGATCTCCTACGAGCAGTACTTC; cdr3_aa: CASSDKQGLPLGISYEQYF
clone_size: NA; j_call: TRBJ1-1; d_call: NA; v_call: TRBV6-5; cdr3_nt: TGTGCCAGCAGGACAACAGGGAACACTGAAGCTTTCTTT; cdr3_aa: CASRTTGNTEAFF
clone_size: NA; j_call: TRBJ2-5; d_call: TRBD1; v_call: TRBV5-8; cdr3_nt: TGTGCCAGCAGCATGACAGGGGGCGGGACAGAGACCCAGTACTTC; cdr3_aa: CASSMTGGGTETQYF
clone_size: NA; j_call: TRBJ2-6; d_call: TRBD1; v_call: TRBV28; cdr3_nt: TGTGCCAGCAGTTTATCCCCCAAAGGGGGCGTCGGGGCCAACGTCCTGACTTTC; cdr3_aa: CASSLSPKGGVGANVLTF
clone_size: few; j_call: TRBJ2-3; d_call: NA; v_call: TRBV19; cdr3_nt: TGTGCCAGTAGTATTGGGCCTAGCAAGTCAGATACGCAGTATTTT; cdr3_aa: CASSIGPSKSDTQYF
clone_size: NA; j_call: TRBJ1-4; d_call: NA; v_call: TRBV6-1; cdr3_nt: TGTGCCAGCAGTGACAAGGGGGTAAGGGCTGAAAAACTGTTTTTT; cdr3_aa: CASSDKGVRAEKLFF
clone_size: once; j_call: TRBJ1-5; d_call: NA; v_call: TRBV27; cdr3_nt: TGTGCCAGCGACGGCGCGGGTCAGCCCCAGCATTTT; cdr3_aa: CASDGAGQPQHF
clone_size: few; j_call: TRBJ2-7; d_call: NA; v_call: TRBV5-1; cdr3_nt: TGCGCCAGCAGCTTGGGAGCAGGTCCAACCTACGAGCAGTACTTC; cdr3_aa: CASSLGAGPTYEQYF
clone_size: few; j_call: TRBJ2-1; d_call: TRBD2; v_call: TRBV5-8; cdr3_nt: TGTGCCAGCAGCTTTTTGCGGGGGGGAGACAATGAGCAGTTCTTC; cdr3_aa: CASSFLRGGDNEQFF
clone_size: NA; j_call: TRBJ1-2; d_call: NA; v_call: TRBV6-1; cdr3_nt: TGTGCCAGCAGTGTTGGTCAGGGGAAGTTGGGCTACACCTTC; cdr3_aa: CASSVGQGKLGYTF
clone_size: NA; j_call: TRBJ2-1; d_call: NA; v_call: TRBV7-2; cdr3_nt: TGTGCCAGCAGTCCAGGACACAGAAACAATGAGCAGTTCTTC; cdr3_aa: CASSPGHRNNEQFF
clone_size: NA; j_call: TRBJ2-1; d_call: NA; v_call: TRBV4-3; cdr3_nt: TGCGCCAGCAGCCAAGATGGGGCAGGGCCCCTCCATGAGCAGTTCTTC; cdr3_aa: CASSQDGAGPLHEQFF
clone_size: NA; j_call: TRBJ1-6; d_call: TRBD1; v_call: TRBV28; cdr3_nt: TGTGCCAGCAGCGGAACCGGGACAGGGGGCTATAATTCACCCCTCCACTTT; cdr3_aa: CASSGTGTGGYNSPLHF
clone_size: NA; j_call: TRBJ1-6; d_call: TRBD1; v_call: TRBV2; cdr3_nt: TGTGCCAGCAGTGAGCCTTCGGACAGGGGATTTCTCTCCTATAATTCACCCCTCCACTTT; cdr3_aa: CASSEPSDRGFLSYNSPLHF
clone_size: NA; j_call: TRBJ1-6; d_call: NA; v_call: TRBV7-2; cdr3_nt: TGTGCCAGCAGCGCCGACGGGATCAGCTCCTATAATTCACCCCTCCACTTT; cdr3_aa: CASSADGISSYNSPLHF
clone_size: NA; j_call: TRBJ2-1; d_call: TRBD2; v_call: TRBV4-3; cdr3_nt: TGCTCCAGCAGCCGTGGGAGGGTCTCCTACAATGAGCAGTTCTTC; cdr3_aa: CSSSRGRVSYNEQFF
clone_size: NA; j_call: TRBJ1-3; d_call: NA; v_call: TRBV9; cdr3_nt: TGTGCCAGCAGCGTGGGAGACTTCTCTGGAAACACCATATATTTT; cdr3_aa: CASSVGDFSGNTIYF
clone_size: NA; j_call: TRBJ2-7; d_call: TRBD2; v_call: TRBV9; cdr3_nt: TGTGCCAGCAGCGTTAGCGGGGGGCCAACCTACGAGCAGTACTTC; cdr3_aa: CASSVSGGPTYEQYF
clone_size: NA; j_call: TRBJ1-5; d_call: NA; v_call: TRBV4-1; cdr3_nt: TGCGCCAGCAGCCAGGGGGCTGGGGGTAGCAATCAGCCCCAGCATTTT; cdr3_aa: CASSQGAGGSNQPQHF
clone_size: NA; j_call: TRBJ1-2; d_call: NA; v_call: TRBV5-8; cdr3_nt: TGTGCCAGCAGCCGCAGGGGATGGGACTATGGCTACACCTTC; cdr3_aa: CASSRRGWDYGYTF
clone_size: NA; j_call: TRBJ1-6; d_call: NA; v_call: TRBV27; cdr3_nt: TGTGCCAGCATCCGCTCCGGACAGAGTAACTCCTATAATTCACCCCTCCACTTT; cdr3_aa: CASIRSGQSNSYNSPLHF
clone_size: NA; j_call: TRBJ1-6; d_call: TRBD1; v_call: TRBV5-1; cdr3_nt: TGCGCCAGCGCGGGACAGGGGAAGAATTCACCCCTCCACTTT; cdr3_aa: CASAGQGKNSPLHF
clone_size: NA; j_call: TRBJ1-3; d_call: NA; v_call: TRBV6-7; cdr3_nt: TGTGCCAGCAACCCCCCCGGGACAACTGGAAACACCATATATTTT; cdr3_aa: CASNPPGTTGNTIYF
clone_size: NA; j_call: TRBJ1-1; d_call: TRBD1; v_call: TRBV6-6; cdr3_nt: TGTGCCAGCAGTTACCGGACAGGGTTCACTGAAGCTTTCTTT; cdr3_aa: CASSYRTGFTEAFF
clone_size: NA; j_call: TRBJ1-2; d_call: NA; v_call: TRBV2; cdr3_nt: TGTGCCAGCGGCAGGGAAATTTATGGCTACACCTTC; cdr3_aa: CASGREIYGYTF
clone_size: NA; j_call: TRBJ1-3; d_call: TRBD1; v_call: TRBV27; cdr3_nt: TGTGCCAGCACTGCGGCAGGGGGTGGAAACACCATATATTTT; cdr3_aa: CASTAAGGGNTIYF
clone_size: NA; j_call: TRBJ2-1; d_call: NA; v_call: TRBV4-1; cdr3_nt: TGCGCCAGCAGCCAAGAGTCAGGGCATTTCAGCTCCTACAATGAGCAGTTCTTC; cdr3_aa: CASSQESGHFSSYNEQFF
clone_size: NA; j_call: TRBJ1-1; d_call: NA; v_call: TRBV30; cdr3_nt: TGTGCCTGGAGTGTGGGAGGGAACACTGAAGCTTTCTTT; cdr3_aa: CAWSVGGNTEAFF
clone_size: once; j_call: TRBJ1-1; d_call: NA; v_call: TRBV2; cdr3_nt: TGTGCCAGCACAGCAGGGGTGAACACTGAAGCTTTCTTT; cdr3_aa: CASTAGVNTEAFF
clone_size: NA; j_call: TRBJ2-2; d_call: TRBD2; v_call: TRBV7-3; cdr3_nt: TGTGCCAGCAGCCGGGAGGTAGCTGGAACCGGGGAGCTGTTTTTT; cdr3_aa: CASSREVAGTGELFF
clone_size: NA; j_call: TRBJ1-1; d_call: TRBD1; v_call: TRBV15; cdr3_nt: TGTGCCACCAGCAGAGAGCCCACGACAGGGACCAACACTGAAGCTTTCTTT; cdr3_aa: CATSREPTTGTNTEAFF
clone_size: few; j_call: TRBJ2-7; d_call: NA; v_call: TRBV28; cdr3_nt: TGTGCCAGCAGTTCGGCCTACGAGCAGTACTTC; cdr3_aa: CASSSAYEQYF
clone_size: NA; j_call: TRBJ1-5; d_call: NA; v_call: TRBV4-3; cdr3_nt: TGCGCCAGCAGCCAAGGGACGGGGAATCAGCCCCAGCATTTT; cdr3_aa: CASSQGTGNQPQHF
clone_size: NA; j_call: TRBJ1-1; d_call: TRBD1; v_call: TRBV2; cdr3_nt: TGTGCCGTTGGACAGGCGATGAGGGCTTTCTTT; cdr3_aa: CAVGQAMRAFF
clone_size: once; j_call: TRBJ1-3; d_call: NA; v_call: TRBV14; cdr3_nt: TGTGCCAGCAGCGACCGGGTCTCTGGAAACACCATATATTTT; cdr3_aa: CASSDRVSGNTIYF
clone_size: NA; j_call: TRBJ2-3; d_call: TRBD1; v_call: TRBV27; cdr3_nt: TGTGCCAGCAGCAATGCGCCCCCGGGACAGGGGATGGAAGATACGCAGTATTTT; cdr3_aa: CASSNAPPGQGMEDTQYF
clone_size: few; j_call: TRBJ2-5; d_call: NA; v_call: TRBV18; cdr3_nt: TGTGCCAGCTCACCAATCGCAGGCGCCCCACAAGAGACCCAGTACTTC; cdr3_aa: CASSPIAGAPQETQYF
clone_size: NA; j_call: TRBJ2-4; d_call: NA; v_call: TRBV9; cdr3_nt: TGTGCCAGCAGCGGTGACAGTTTAAACATTCAGTACTTC; cdr3_aa: CASSGDSLNIQYF
clone_size: NA; j_call: TRBJ1-1; d_call: NA; v_call: TRBV7-2; cdr3_nt: TGTGCCAGCAGCTACGGACAGAACACTGAAGCTTTCTTT; cdr3_aa: CASSYGQNTEAFF
clone_size: NA; j_call: TRBJ1-6; d_call: TRBD1; v_call: TRBV4-3; cdr3_nt: TGCGCCAGCAGCCAAGACGGGACAGGGGGATCACCCCTCCACTTT; cdr3_aa: CASSQDGTGGSPLHF
clone_size: NA; j_call: TRBJ2-1; d_call: NA; v_call: TRBV4-3; cdr3_nt: TGCGCCAGCAGCCAAGATCTGGGAGAAGCCTACAATGAGCAGTTCTTC; cdr3_aa: CASSQDLGEAYNEQFF
clone_size: NA; j_call: TRBJ1-2; d_call: NA; v_call: TRBV6-1; cdr3_nt: TGTGCCAGCAGTTCCGGGACAAGCTATGGCTACACCTTC; cdr3_aa: CASSSGTSYGYTF
clone_size: NA; j_call: TRBJ2-3; d_call: NA; v_call: TRBV28; cdr3_nt: TGTGCCAGCAGTTTATGGTCGGGGGACACAGATACGCAGTATTTT; cdr3_aa: CASSLWSGDTDTQYF
clone_size: NA; j_call: TRBJ1-6; d_call: TRBD1; v_call: TRBV7-9; cdr3_nt: TGTGCCAGCAGCCCAAGACAGGGGCCTAATTCACCCCTCCACTTT; cdr3_aa: CASSPRQGPNSPLHF
clone_size: NA; j_call: TRBJ1-1; d_call: TRBD1; v_call: TRBV19; cdr3_nt: TGTGCCAGTATTTCAGGGGGCGAGGCGCGAAACACTGAAGCTTTCTTT; cdr3_aa: CASISGGEARNTEAFF
clone_size: NA; j_call: TRBJ1-2; d_call: NA; v_call: TRBV18; cdr3_nt: TGTGCCAGCTCACCATCCGGTGATGGGGCGTTTGGCTACACCTTC; cdr3_aa: CASSPSGDGAFGYTF
clone_size: NA; j_call: TRBJ1-6; d_call: TRBD1; v_call: TRBV30; cdr3_nt: TGTGCCTGGAGTGCGGGGACAGGGAGGGGTTCACCCCTCCACTTT; cdr3_aa: CAWSAGTGRGSPLHF
clone_size: NA; j_call: TRBJ1-5; d_call: NA; v_call: TRBV19; cdr3_nt: TGTGCCAGTAGTATAGACACCAGGGTTCAGCCCCAGCATTTT; cdr3_aa: CASSIDTRVQPQHF
clone_size: NA; j_call: TRBJ1-5; d_call: TRBD1; v_call: TRBV6-5; cdr3_nt: TGTGCCAGCAGGGGACAGGGGTATCGTCAGCCCCAGCATTTT; cdr3_aa: CASRGQGYRQPQHF
clone_size: NA; j_call: TRBJ1-2; d_call: TRBD1; v_call: TRBV5-1; cdr3_nt: TGCGCCAGCAGCACCGGACAGGGAATAGCTAACTATGGCTACACCTTC; cdr3_aa: CASSTGQGIANYGYTF
clone_size: NA; j_call: TRBJ1-5; d_call: NA; v_call: TRBV19; cdr3_nt: TGTGCCAGTAGTGAGTTTTCGGGCAATCAGCCCCAGCATTTT; cdr3_aa: CASSEFSGNQPQHF
clone_size: NA; j_call: TRBJ1-5; d_call: NA; v_call: TRBV28; cdr3_nt: TGTGCCAGCAGTTTAGGGGCTTTGGGCAATCAGCCCCAGCATTTT; cdr3_aa: CASSLGALGNQPQHF